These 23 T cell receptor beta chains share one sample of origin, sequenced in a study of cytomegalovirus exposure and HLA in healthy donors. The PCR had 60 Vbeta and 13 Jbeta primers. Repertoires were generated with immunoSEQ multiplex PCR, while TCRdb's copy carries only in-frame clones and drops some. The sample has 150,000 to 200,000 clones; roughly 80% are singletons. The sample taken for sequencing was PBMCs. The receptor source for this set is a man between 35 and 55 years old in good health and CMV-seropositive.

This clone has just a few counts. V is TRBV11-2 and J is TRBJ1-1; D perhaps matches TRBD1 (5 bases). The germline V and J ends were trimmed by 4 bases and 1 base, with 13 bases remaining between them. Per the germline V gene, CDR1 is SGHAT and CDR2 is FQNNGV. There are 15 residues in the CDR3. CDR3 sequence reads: CASSWVWGGNTEAFF. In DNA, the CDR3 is TGTGCCAGCAGCTGGGTGTGGGGGGGGAACACTGAAGCTTTCTTT.

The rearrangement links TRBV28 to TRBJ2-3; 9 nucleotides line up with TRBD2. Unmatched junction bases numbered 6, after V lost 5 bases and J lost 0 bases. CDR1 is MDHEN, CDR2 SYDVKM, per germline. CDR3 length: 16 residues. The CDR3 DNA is TGTGCCAGCAGTACTCCTACTAGCGGGAGCACAGATACGCAGTATTTT. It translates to CASSTPTSGSTDTQYF. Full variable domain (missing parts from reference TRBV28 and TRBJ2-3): DVKVTQSSRYLVKRTGEKVFLECVQDMDHENMFWYRQDPGLGLRLIYFSYDVKMKEKGDIPEGYSVSREKKERFSLILESASTNQTSMYLCASSTPTSGSTDTQYFGPGTRLTVL.

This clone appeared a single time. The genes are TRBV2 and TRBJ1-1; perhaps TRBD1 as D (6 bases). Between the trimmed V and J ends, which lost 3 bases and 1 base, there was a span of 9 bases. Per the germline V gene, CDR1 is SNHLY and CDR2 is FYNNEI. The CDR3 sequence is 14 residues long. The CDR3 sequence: CASSEQGKNTEAFF. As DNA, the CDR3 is TGTGCCAGCAGTGAGCAGGGGAAGAACACTGAAGCTTTCTTT. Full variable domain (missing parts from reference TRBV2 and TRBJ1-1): EPEVTQTPSHQVTQMGQEVILRCVPISNHLYFYWYRQILGQKVEFLVSFYNNEISEKSEIFDDQFSVERPDGSNFTLKIRSTKLEDSAMYFCASSEQGKNTEAFFGQGTRLTVV.

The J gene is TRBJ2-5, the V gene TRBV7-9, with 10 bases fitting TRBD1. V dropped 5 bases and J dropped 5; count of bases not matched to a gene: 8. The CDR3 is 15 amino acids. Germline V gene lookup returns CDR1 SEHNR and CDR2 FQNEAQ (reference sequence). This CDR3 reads CASSKGQGMRETQYF. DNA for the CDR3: TGTGCCAGCAGCAAGGGACAGGGGATGAGGGAGACCCAGTACTTC.

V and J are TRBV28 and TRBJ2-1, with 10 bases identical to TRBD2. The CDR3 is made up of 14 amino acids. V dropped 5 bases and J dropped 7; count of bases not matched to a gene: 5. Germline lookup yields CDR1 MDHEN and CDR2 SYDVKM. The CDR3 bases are TGTGCCAGCAGTCGGGTTAGCGGGAGGAATGAGCAGTTCTTC. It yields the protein CASSRVSGRNEQFF. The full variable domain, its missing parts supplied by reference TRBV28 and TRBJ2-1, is DVKVTQSSRYLVKRTGEKVFLECVQDMDHENMFWYRQDPGLGLRLIYFSYDVKMKEKGDIPEGYSVSREKKERFSLILESASTNQTSMYLCASSRVSGRNEQFFGPGTRLTVL.

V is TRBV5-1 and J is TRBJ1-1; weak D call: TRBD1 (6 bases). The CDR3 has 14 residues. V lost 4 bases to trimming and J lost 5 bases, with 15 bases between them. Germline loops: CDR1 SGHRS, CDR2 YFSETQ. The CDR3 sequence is CASSASTGSTEAFF. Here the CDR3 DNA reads TGCGCCAGCAGCGCCTCAACAGGGTCTACTGAAGCTTTCTTT.

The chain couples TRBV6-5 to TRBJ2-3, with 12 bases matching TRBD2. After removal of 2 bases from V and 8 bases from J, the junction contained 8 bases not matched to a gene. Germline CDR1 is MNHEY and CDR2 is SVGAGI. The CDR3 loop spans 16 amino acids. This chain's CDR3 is CASSYHPGLAGGTQYF. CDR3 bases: TGTGCCAGCAGTTACCACCCGGGACTAGCGGGTGGTACGCAGTATTTT.

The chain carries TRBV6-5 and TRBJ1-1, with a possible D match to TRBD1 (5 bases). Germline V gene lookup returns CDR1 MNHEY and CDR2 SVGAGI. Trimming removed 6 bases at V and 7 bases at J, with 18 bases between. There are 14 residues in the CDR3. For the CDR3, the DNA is TGTGCCAGCAGCCAACGCGGGACTTTCAGTGAAGCTTTCTTT. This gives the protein CASSQRGTFSEAFF.

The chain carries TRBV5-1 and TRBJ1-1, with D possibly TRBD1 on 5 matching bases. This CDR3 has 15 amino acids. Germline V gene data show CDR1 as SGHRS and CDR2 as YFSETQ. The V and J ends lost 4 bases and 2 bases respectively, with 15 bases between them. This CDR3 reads CASSPGVGVNTEAFF. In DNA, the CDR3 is TGCGCCAGCAGCCCGGGGGTAGGGGTTAACACTGAAGCTTTCTTT.

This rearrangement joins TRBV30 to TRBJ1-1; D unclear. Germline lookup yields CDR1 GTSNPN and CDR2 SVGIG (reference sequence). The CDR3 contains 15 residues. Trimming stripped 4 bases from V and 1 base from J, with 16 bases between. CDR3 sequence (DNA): TGTGCCTGGATCTCCCTAAAGAATAAGAACACTGAAGCTTTCTTT. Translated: CAWISLKNKNTEAFF.

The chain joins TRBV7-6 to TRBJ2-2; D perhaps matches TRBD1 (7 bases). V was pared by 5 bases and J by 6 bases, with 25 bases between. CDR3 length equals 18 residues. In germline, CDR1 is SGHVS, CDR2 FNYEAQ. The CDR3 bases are TGTGCCAGCAGCCCATCGGTCGGACAGGAGGGTAGGGCCGGGGAGCTGTTTTTT. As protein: CASSPSVGQEGRAGELFF.

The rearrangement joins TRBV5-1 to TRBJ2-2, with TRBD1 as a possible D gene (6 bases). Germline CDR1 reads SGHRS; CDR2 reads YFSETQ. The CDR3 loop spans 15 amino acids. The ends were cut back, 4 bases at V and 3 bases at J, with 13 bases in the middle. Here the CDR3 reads CASSIGDTDTGELFF. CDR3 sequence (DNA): TGCGCCAGCAGCATAGGGGACACAGACACCGGGGAGCTGTTTTTT.

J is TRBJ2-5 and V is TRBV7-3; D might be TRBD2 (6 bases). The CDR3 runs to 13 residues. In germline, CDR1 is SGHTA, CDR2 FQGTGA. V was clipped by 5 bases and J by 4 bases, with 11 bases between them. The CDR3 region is CASSPTRLETQYF. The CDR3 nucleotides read TGTGCCAGCAGCCCGACTAGATTAGAGACCCAGTACTTC.

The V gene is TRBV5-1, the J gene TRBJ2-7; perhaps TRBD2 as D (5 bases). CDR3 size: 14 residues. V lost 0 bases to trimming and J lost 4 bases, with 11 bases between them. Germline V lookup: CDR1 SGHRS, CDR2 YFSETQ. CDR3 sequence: CASSLERESYEQYF. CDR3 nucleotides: TGCGCCAGCAGCTTGGAACGGGAATCGTACGAGCAGTACTTC. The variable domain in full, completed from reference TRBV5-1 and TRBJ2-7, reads KAGVTQTPRYLIKTRGQQVTLSCSPISGHRSVSWYQQTPGQGLQFLFEYFSETQRNKGNFPGRFSGRQFSNSRSEMNVSTLELGDSALYLCASSLERESYEQYFGPGTRLTVT.

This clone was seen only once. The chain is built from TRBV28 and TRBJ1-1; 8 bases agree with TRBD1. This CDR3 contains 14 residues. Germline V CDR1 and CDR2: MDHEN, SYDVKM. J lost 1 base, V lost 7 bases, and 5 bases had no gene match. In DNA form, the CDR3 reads TGTGCCAGCAAACAGGGGGTGGGGAACACTGAAGCTTTCTTT. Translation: CASKQGVGNTEAFF. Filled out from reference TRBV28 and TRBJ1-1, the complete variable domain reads DVKVTQSSRYLVKRTGEKVFLECVQDMDHENMFWYRQDPGLGLRLIYFSYDVKMKEKGDIPEGYSVSREKKERFSLILESASTNQTSMYLCASKQGVGNTEAFFGQGTRLTVV.

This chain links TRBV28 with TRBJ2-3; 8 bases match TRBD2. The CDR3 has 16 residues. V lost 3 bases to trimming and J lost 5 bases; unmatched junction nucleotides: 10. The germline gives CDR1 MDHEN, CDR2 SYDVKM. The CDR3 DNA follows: TGTGCCAGCAGTTTGCGGCTAGCGGGTTTTGGAGATACGCAGTATTTT. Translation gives CASSLRLAGFGDTQYF. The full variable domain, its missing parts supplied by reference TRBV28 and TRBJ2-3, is DVKVTQSSRYLVKRTGEKVFLECVQDMDHENMFWYRQDPGLGLRLIYFSYDVKMKEKGDIPEGYSVSREKKERFSLILESASTNQTSMYLCASSLRLAGFGDTQYFGPGTRLTVL.

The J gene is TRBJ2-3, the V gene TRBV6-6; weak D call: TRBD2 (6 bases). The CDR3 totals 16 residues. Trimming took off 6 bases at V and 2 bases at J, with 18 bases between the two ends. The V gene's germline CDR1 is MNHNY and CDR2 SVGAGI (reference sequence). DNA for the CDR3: TGTGCCAGCAGAGCCTTTAGCGGTATCACCACAGATACGCAGTATTTT. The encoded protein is CASRAFSGITTDTQYF.

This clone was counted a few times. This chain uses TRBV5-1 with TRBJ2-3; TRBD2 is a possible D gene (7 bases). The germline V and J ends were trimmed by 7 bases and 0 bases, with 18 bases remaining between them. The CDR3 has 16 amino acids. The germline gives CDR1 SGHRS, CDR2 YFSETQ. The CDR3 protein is CASGPGGTLSTDTQYF. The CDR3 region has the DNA TGCGCCAGCGGCCCGGGGGGCACCTTGAGCACAGATACGCAGTATTTT. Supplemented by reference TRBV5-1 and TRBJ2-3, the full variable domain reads KAGVTQTPRYLIKTRGQQVTLSCSPISGHRSVSWYQQTPGQGLQFLFEYFSETQRNKGNFPGRFSGRQFSNSRSEMNVSTLELGDSALYLCASGPGGTLSTDTQYFGPGTRLTVL.

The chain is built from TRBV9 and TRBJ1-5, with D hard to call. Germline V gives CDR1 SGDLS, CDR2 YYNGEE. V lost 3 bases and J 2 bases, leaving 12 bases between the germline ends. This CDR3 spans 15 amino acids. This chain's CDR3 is CASSAGGGGNQPQHF. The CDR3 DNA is TGTGCCAGCAGCGCCGGAGGTGGAGGCAATCAGCCCCAGCATTTT.

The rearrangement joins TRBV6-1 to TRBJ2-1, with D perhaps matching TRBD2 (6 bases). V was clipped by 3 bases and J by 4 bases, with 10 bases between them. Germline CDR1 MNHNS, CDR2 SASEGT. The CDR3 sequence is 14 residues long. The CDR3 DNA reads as TGTGCCAGCAGTGAGATCGGGGGTTACAATGAGCAGTTCTTC. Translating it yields CASSEIGGYNEQFF.

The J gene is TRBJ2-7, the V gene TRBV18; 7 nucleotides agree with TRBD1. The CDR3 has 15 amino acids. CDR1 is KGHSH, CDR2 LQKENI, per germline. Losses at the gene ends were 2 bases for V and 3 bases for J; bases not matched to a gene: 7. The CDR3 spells CASSPDVQGDYEQYF. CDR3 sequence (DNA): TGTGCCAGCTCACCAGATGTCCAGGGGGACTACGAGCAGTACTTC.

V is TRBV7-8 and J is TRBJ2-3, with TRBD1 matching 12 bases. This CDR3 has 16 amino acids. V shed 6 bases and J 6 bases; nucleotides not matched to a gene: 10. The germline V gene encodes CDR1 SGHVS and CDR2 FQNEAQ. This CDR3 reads CASSPRGGQGADTQYF. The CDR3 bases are TGTGCCAGCAGTCCAAGGGGGGGACAGGGGGCGGATACGCAGTATTTT.

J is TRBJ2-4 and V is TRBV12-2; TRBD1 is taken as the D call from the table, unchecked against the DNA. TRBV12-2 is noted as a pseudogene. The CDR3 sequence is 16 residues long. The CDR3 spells CASRLVRLLAKNIQYF. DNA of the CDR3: TGTGCAAGTCGCTTAGTCAGGCTACTAGCCAAAAACATTCAGTACTTC.